What follows are 11 T cell receptor beta chains derived from one specimen sequenced in a study of Graves' ophthalmopathy and Graves' hyperthyroidism. RNA transcripts served as template for amplifying TCR beta CDR3 sequences. A first-round RT-PCR used HTBI primers, followed by a second-round multiplex PCR. Via MiXCR, TCRdb re-called the multiplex PCR reads, giving one row per CDR3 protein. The table shows 650,000 to 800,000 distinct CDR3 sequences, with over 40% occurring only once. Sequences were obtained from peripheral blood. The receptors were gathered from an adult man with Graves' ophthalmopathy.

This clonotype was detected only a few times. This sequence joins TRBV5-4 and TRBJ2-5; possible D gene TRBD1, 5 bases. Germline assignment: CDR1 SGHNT and CDR2 YYREEE (reference sequence). There are 14 residues in the CDR3. V was cut by 5 bases and J by 5 bases, with 16 bases left in between. The CDR3 DNA is TGTGCCAGCAGTTCTTCAGGGCTTGGGGAGACCCAGTACTTC. This codes for CASSSSGLGETQYF.

The chain's CDR3 is CASSLAAIPMSGELFF. Written as DNA, the CDR3 is TGTGCCAGCAGCTTAGCTGCAATCCCGATGTCCGGGGAGCTGTTTTTT. The chain has TRBV7-8 and TRBJ2-2; no clear D. CDR1 and CDR2 from the germline V gene are SGHVS and FQNEAQ. V lost 0 bases and J 6 bases, leaving 14 bases between the germline ends. CDR3 size: 16 residues.

In its sample, this clonotype was seen many times. The rearrangement links TRBV12-3 or TRBV12-4 to TRBJ2-7; unclear D gene. The V end lost 3 bases, the J end lost 0 bases, and 6 bases lay between the germline ends. The CDR3 sequence is 13 residues long. The chain's CDR3 is CASSFYLSYEQYF. CDR3 sequence (DNA): TGTGCCAGCAGTTTCTACCTCTCCTACGAGCAGTACTTC.

This clonotype was recorded many times. The chain has TRBV9 and TRBJ1-6, with TRBD1 as a possible D gene (6 bases). V was cut by 3 bases and J by 8 bases, with 15 bases left in between. Germline assignment: CDR1 SGDLS and CDR2 YYNGEE. The CDR3 is made up of 15 amino acids. DNA of the CDR3: TGTGCCAGCAGCGGGCGACAGGCAGGGGATTCACCCCTCCACTTT. Protein product: CASSGRQAGDSPLHF.

This clonotype appeared many times. The genes are TRBV25-1 and TRBJ1-1, with D unclear. This CDR3 is 11 amino acids long. CDR1 is MGHDK, CDR2 SYGVNS, per germline. With 7 bases removed from V and 7 bases from J, the gap between germline ends came to 10 bases. DNA for the CDR3: TGTGCCAGCACAGGAATGGATGAAGCTTTCTTT. It codes for CASTGMDEAFF.

The CDR3 nucleotides read TGTGCCACCAGCAGAGTACAGGGAGGTCAGCCCCAGCATTTT. As protein: CATSRVQGGQPQHF. The chain couples TRBV15 to TRBJ1-5; maybe TRBD1 (6 bases). Trimming removed 1 base at V and 6 bases at J, with 10 bases between. The germline gives CDR1 LNHNV, CDR2 YYDKDF (reference sequence). The CDR3 has 14 amino acids.

V is TRBV7-3 and J is TRBJ2-2; D gene unclear. This CDR3 is built from 14 residues. Germline CDR1 SGHTA, CDR2 FQGTGA. The ends were cut back, 9 bases at V and 3 bases at J, with 14 bases in the middle. This CDR3 reads CASSIQRDTGELFF. The CDR3 DNA reads TGTGCCAGTAGTATACAACGGGACACCGGGGAGCTGTTTTTT.

The CDR3, as DNA: TGCAGTGCCGACCCGGACGGTGGAAACACTGAAGCTTTCTTT. It codes for CSADPDGGNTEAFF. The V and J genes are TRBV20-1 and TRBJ1-1, with D unresolved. Germline V gene data show CDR1 as DFQATT and CDR2 as SNEGSKA (reference sequence). V shed 6 bases and J shed 2 bases, with 16 bases lying between them. The CDR3 has 14 amino acids.

This clonotype appeared many times. The J gene is TRBJ2-7, the V gene TRBV15; 8 nucleotides match TRBD1. The CDR3 contains 13 residues. Losses at the gene ends were 3 bases for V and 4 bases for J; bases not matched to a gene: 2. Germline values: CDR1 LNHNV, CDR2 YYDKDF (reference sequence). The CDR3 coding sequence is TGTGCCACCAGCAGGGACAGGGTTTACGAGCAGTACTTC. It is translated as CATSRDRVYEQYF.

CDR3 nucleotides: TGTGCCAGCAGTTACTCCGGGTCCAGTGTAGAGACCCAGTACTTC. It specifies CASSYSGSSVETQYF. The V and J genes are TRBV6-6 and TRBJ2-5; D is unresolved. V was pared by 0 bases and J by 4 bases, with 12 bases between. The length of the CDR3 is 15 residues. Per germline, CDR1 MNHNY and CDR2 SVGAGI (reference sequence).

This clonotype was seen repeatedly, ten times or more. The rearrangement links TRBV7-9 to TRBJ1-6; no reliable D call. This CDR3 is 12 amino acids long. The germline V gene encodes CDR1 SEHNR and CDR2 FQNEAQ (reference sequence). V lost 6 bases to trimming and J lost 8 bases, with 8 bases between them. The CDR3 region is CASSRADSPLHF. CDR3 DNA sequence: TGTGCCAGCAGTAGGGCCGATTCACCCCTCCACTTT. The variable domain in full, with the rest retrieved from reference TRBV7-9 and TRBJ1-6, is DTGVSQNPRHKITKRGQNVTFRCDPISEHNRLYWYRQTLGQGPEFLTYFQNEAQLEKSRLLSDRFSAERPKGSFSTLEIQRTEQGDSAMYLCASSRADSPLHFGNGTRLTVT.